This T cell receptor (beta chain) stems from a study of CD8+ T cells in alopecia areata (dated by TCRdb to the late 2010s). For context, the study as a whole: The treated patients took part in an open-label pilot trial in which moderate-to-severe alopecia areata was treated with oral tofacitinib at 5 to 10 mg twice daily. The study used high-throughput TCRbeta sequencing to examine T cell clonal expansion in alopecia areata, in both the C3H/HeJ mouse model and human patients. Tofacitinib was administered for 6 to 18 months, and 6 months of follow-up off drug were then conducted to assess delayed response and recurrence. Patients on tofacitinib were biopsied at baseline and after 4 and 24 weeks of treatment, and several of the patients also had a later scalp biopsy. TCRbeta CDR3 regions were amplified by immunoSEQ multiplex PCR with 35 Vbeta forward and 13 Jbeta reverse primers. In treated patients, disease severity was measured using the SALT score, which gives the percentage of scalp surface area affected. Scalp clonality was compared among normal scalp (n=4), patchy alopecia areata scalp (n=8), and alopecia totalis/universalis scalp (n=8). The RNA source kit depended on sample type: the PAXgene miRNA kit for fixed scalp, the miRNeasy kit for PBMCs, and the RNeasy kit for mouse skin. On the human side, TCRbeta sequencing was run on scalp tissue and on sorted CD4+ and CD8+ peripheral blood T cells from healthy controls and from alopecia areata patients with either patchy or totalis/universalis disease.

The full study reports these points: The treated cohort was small, with a single nonresponder, so links between baseline CD8+ expansion and response need larger studies. Scalp clonality and the number of expanded CD8+ clones among the top 100 scalp clones were significantly decreased by tofacitinib. Many expanded lesional clones persisted in scalp and blood during tofacitinib treatment, which may partly explain relapse after stopping treatment. Compared with normal scalp, lesional scalp, particularly in alopecia totalis/universalis, had higher clonality and more expanded CD8+ clones, which suggests antigenic drive. TCR sequences shared between patients were less clear than in mice, possibly partly because of HLA diversity in the patient population. Resident alphabeta T cells in normal human skin are also sequenced, complicating scalp TCR repertoire analysis, unlike mouse skin dominated by gammadelta T cells.

Of note for this clone: The target of this receptor is not known. No per-base quality is available; no much larger clone lies one base away.

V is shortened by 3 bases, J by 3 bases, and the region joining them spans 15 bases. Including the terminal cysteine and phenylalanine, the CDR3 comprises 14 residues. Just the 42-base CDR3 DNA is kept, in frame starting at base 1. According to the germline V gene (reference sequence), CDR1 reads GTSNPN and CDR2 reads SVGIG. In the paper's terms, the time point label means: around 29 days on oral tofacitinib. Explained via the paper, the treatment or condition label denotes: oral pan-JAK inhibitor, 5-10 mg twice daily. Lesional scalp punch biopsies and peripheral blood were obtained from alopecia areata patients. After PBMCs were isolated by density centrifugation and stained for CD3, CD4 and CD8, a FACSAria was used to sort CD4+ and CD8+ T cells. The protocol used for the library was the immunoSEQ multiplex PCR assay. RNA was extracted from all samples and reverse transcribed into cDNA as template for TCR sequencing. SuperScript III was used to make first-strand cDNA, primed with a 2:1 mix of oligo-dT and random hexamers. Amplification bias was assessed with a synthetic immune receptor repertoire, and residual bias was removed computationally. Per the authors' processing: Raw reads were preprocessed to remove errors, and CDR3 was defined according to IMGT conventions as the region from the conserved cysteine to phenylalanine. Clonality was computed as 1 minus the Shannon entropy, with the entropy normalized by log2 of the number of productive unique TCRs. Scalp TCRbeta sequences were cross-referenced with sorted blood CD4 and CD8 repertoires so that the CD4 or CD8 identity of scalp clones could be inferred. TCRdb re-hosts the immuneACCESS table, in-frame sequences only. Its copies lack some clones; in the studies checked, an unresolved V gene accounts for under half of them, and the cause for the rest is not known. That table is the source of V, J and clone size, and D and trimming were worked out from the DNA. This sample has approximately 210,000 clones in its table, and around 66% of those were observed once. The ten largest clones represent 4% to 4.5% of the sample.

The chain was built from TRBV30 and TRBJ2-7; the D gene is perhaps TRBD2, on 7 matching bases. The sequence was collected from a human donor with alopecia areata. The starting material was CD4+ T cells sorted from blood, obtained at week 4, from a patient treated with tofacitinib. The nucleotides are TGTGCCTGGAGAAGGTGGGGGGGCAACTACGAGCAGTACTTC. It is translated as CAWRRWGGNYEQYF. Extended through the reference TRBV30 and TRBJ2-7 proteins, this CDR3 yields the full variable domain: SQTIHQWPATLVQPVGSPLSLECTVEGTSNPNLYWYRQAAGRGLQLLFYSVGIGQISSEVPQNLSASRPQDRQFILSSKKLLLSDSGFYLCAWRRWGGNYEQYFGPGTRLTVT.